This entry features one T cell receptor beta chain sequence. High-throughput TCR beta sequencing covered peripheral CD8+ and CD4+ T cells. The study used treatment-naive patients who had stable or active relapsing-remitting disease as multiple sclerosis controls. Negative isolation yielded CD8+ and CD4+ T cells; FACS enriched TEMRA cells. The CDR3 spans 14 residues. The germline V and J ends were trimmed by 3 bases and 6 bases, with 12 bases remaining between them. CDR1 and CDR2 from the germline V gene are KGHDR and SFDVKD. The data derive from a study of CD8 T cells in Susac syndrome. RNA amounts of about 0.45 to 1 ug underwent reverse transcription with random hexamers. An immunoSEQ multiplex PCR amplified TCR beta CDR3 over 54 Vbeta and 13 Jbeta. TCRdb re-called the immunoSEQ multiplex PCR reads through MiXCR, storing one row per CDR3 protein. The sample contains 200,000 to 250,000 distinct CDR3 sequences, roughly nine tenths of which appear only once.

This chain joins TRBV24-1 and TRBJ2-3; a weak D match, TRBD1 (5 bases). What was sequenced was CD8+ T cells from PBMCs. The sequence was collected from a human donor with multiple sclerosis. The CDR3 loop is CATSDPDMDDTQYF. The CDR3 nucleotides read TGTGCCACCAGTGATCCGGACATGGATGATACGCAGTATTTT.